The T cell receptor beta chain under discussion was sequenced for a study of cytomegalovirus exposure and HLA in healthy donors. The PCR contained 60 Vbeta and 13 Jbeta primers. Clones were sequenced by immunoSEQ multiplex PCR, and TCRdb holds only the in-frame ones, with some missing. The data hold some 120,000 clones, with roughly 82% observed a single time. Trimming stripped 2 bases from V and 5 bases from J, with 18 bases between. Germline CDR1 is MNHEY and CDR2 is SVGAGI. CDR3 length: 16 residues. This chain connects TRBV6-5 to TRBJ1-1, with D possibly being TRBD1 (5 bases). The source material was PBMCs. This TCR came from a human donor in good health. The CDR3 protein is CASSYQAGGVGTEAFF. CDR3 nucleotides: TGTGCCAGCAGTTACCAAGCTGGGGGGGTAGGTACTGAAGCTTTCTTT.